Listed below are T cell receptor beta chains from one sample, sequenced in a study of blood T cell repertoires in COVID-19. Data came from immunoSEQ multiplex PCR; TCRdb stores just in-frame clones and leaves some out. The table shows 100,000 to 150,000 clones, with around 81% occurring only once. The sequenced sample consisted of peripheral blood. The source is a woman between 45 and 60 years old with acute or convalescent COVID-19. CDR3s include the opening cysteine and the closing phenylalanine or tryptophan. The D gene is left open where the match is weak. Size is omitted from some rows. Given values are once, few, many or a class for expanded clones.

CDR3 protein: CASTLHGGLETYEQYF; CDR3 DNA: TGTGCCAGTACCCTCCATGGGGGCCTGGAAACCTACGAGCAGTACTTC; V gene: TRBV19; D gene: NA; clone size: NA; J gene: TRBJ2-7
CDR3 protein: CASSILADSASQPQHF; CDR3 DNA: TGTGCCAGTAGTATCCTTGCGGACTCAGCAAGCCAGCCCCAGCATTTT; V gene: TRBV19; D gene: NA; clone size: NA; J gene: TRBJ1-5
CDR3 protein: CASSSPSSAHEQYF; CDR3 DNA: TGTGCCAGCAGCTCCCCTAGTTCAGCCCACGAGCAGTACTTC; V gene: TRBV7-9; D gene: NA; clone size: few; J gene: TRBJ2-7
CDR3 protein: CAISEAGKMNTEAFF; CDR3 DNA: TGTGCCATCAGTGAGGCAGGGAAAATGAACACTGAAGCTTTCTTT; V gene: TRBV10-3; D gene: NA; clone size: few; J gene: TRBJ1-1
CDR3 protein: CASSESPDQPQHF; CDR3 DNA: TGTGCCAGCAGTGAATCCCCGGATCAGCCCCAGCATTTT; V gene: TRBV6-1; D gene: NA; clone size: NA; J gene: TRBJ1-5
CDR3 protein: CASSPKIRQGADSGANVLTF; CDR3 DNA: TGTGCCAGCTCACCAAAGATACGACAGGGGGCGGACTCTGGGGCCAACGTCCTGACTTTC; V gene: TRBV18; D gene: TRBD1; clone size: NA; J gene: TRBJ2-6
CDR3 protein: CASRGTGANEKLFF; CDR3 DNA: TGTGCCAGCCGTGGGACAGGAGCTAATGAAAAACTGTTTTTT; V gene: TRBV28; D gene: TRBD1; clone size: once; J gene: TRBJ1-4
CDR3 protein: CATELQGAQGYTF; CDR3 DNA: TGTGCCACCGAGTTACAGGGGGCCCAAGGCTACACCTTC; V gene: TRBV21-1; D gene: NA; clone size: NA; J gene: TRBJ1-2
CDR3 protein: CASSTGSGNTIYF; CDR3 DNA: TGCGCCAGCAGTACAGGGTCTGGAAACACCATATATTTT; V gene: TRBV10-2; D gene: NA; clone size: NA; J gene: TRBJ1-3
CDR3 protein: CASSLGGGEQYF; CDR3 DNA: TGTGCCAGCAGCTTGGGAGGGGGCGAGCAGTACTTC; V gene: TRBV11-3; D gene: NA; clone size: NA; J gene: TRBJ2-7
CDR3 protein: CASSLRTGRTEAFF; CDR3 DNA: TGTGCCAGCAGCTTACGGACAGGGAGAACTGAAGCTTTCTTT; V gene: TRBV11-2; D gene: TRBD1; clone size: NA; J gene: TRBJ1-1
CDR3 protein: CASSVRENYGYTF; CDR3 DNA: TGTGCCAGCAGTGTTAGGGAGAACTATGGCTACACCTTC; V gene: TRBV2; D gene: NA; clone size: NA; J gene: TRBJ1-2
CDR3 protein: CASIAMGGGTNQPQHF; CDR3 DNA: TGTGCCAGTATCGCCATGGGAGGGGGAACAAATCAGCCCCAGCATTTT; V gene: TRBV19; D gene: NA; clone size: NA; J gene: TRBJ1-5
CDR3 protein: CASSPRTSGMETQYF; CDR3 DNA: TGTGCCAGCTCACCTCGGACTAGCGGGATGGAGACCCAGTACTTC; V gene: TRBV18; D gene: TRBD2; clone size: NA; J gene: TRBJ2-5
CDR3 protein: CASSLTGNRNPYEQYF; CDR3 DNA: TGTGCCAGCAGCTTAACGGGAAACAGGAATCCCTACGAGCAGTACTTC; V gene: TRBV7-3; D gene: NA; clone size: once; J gene: TRBJ2-7
CDR3 protein: CASSQGLKSYEQYF; CDR3 DNA: TGTGCCAGCAGCCAAGGACTAAAATCCTACGAGCAGTACTTC; V gene: TRBV4-2; D gene: NA; clone size: NA; J gene: TRBJ2-7